This is a list of T cell receptor beta chains from one sample in a study of T cells in narcolepsy. The data were produced by immunoSEQ multiplex PCR, yet TCRdb's version contains in-frame clones alone and is incomplete. The profile shows tens of thousands of clones, 70% to 85% of them singletons. Material for sequencing was CD45RA- memory CD4+ T cells from PBMCs. These TCRs come from a human donor with narcolepsy. CDR3s include the opening cysteine and the closing phenylalanine or tryptophan. A D gene is named only where the DNA matches it firmly. The size of a clone is reported for some rows only, either as once, few or many, or as a class for expanded clones.

NA | TRBJ1-2 | TRBV19 | NA | CASSNQQGGYTF | TGTGCCAGTAGTAACCAACAGGGTGGCTACACCTTC
NA | TRBJ1-4 | TRBV11-3 | NA | CASSQGGGTNEKLFF | TGTGCCAGCAGCCAGGGAGGAGGGACTAATGAAAAACTGTTTTTT
NA | TRBJ2-7 | TRBV5-1 | NA | CASSSLGKEGQYF | TGCGCCAGCAGTTCCCTGGGGAAGGAGGGGCAGTACTTC
NA | TRBJ2-3 | TRBV10-3 | once | CAISETGGGDTQYF | TGTGCCATCAGTGAGACTGGGGGAGGTGATACGCAGTATTTT
NA | TRBJ2-5 | TRBV11-3 | NA | CASSFSDQETQYF | TGTGCCAGCAGCTTCTCGGACCAAGAGACCCAGTACTTC
TRBD1 | TRBJ1-6 | TRBV5-4 | NA | CASSLAGGSNSPLHF | TGTGCCAGCAGCTTGGCAGGGGGAAGTAATTCACCCCTCCACTTT
TRBD1 | TRBJ1-6 | TRBV6-5 | NA | CASSYSGQGGSPLHF | TGTGCCAGCAGTTACTCGGGACAGGGCGGTTCACCCCTCCACTTT
TRBD2 | TRBJ2-5 | TRBV5-1 | NA | CASSPGTSGGASQETQYF | TGCGCCAGCAGTCCTGGGACTAGCGGGGGGGCTTCACAAGAGACCCAGTACTTC
NA | TRBJ2-2 | TRBV11-2 | NA | CASSLVGPTGELFF | TGTGCCAGCAGCTTAGTAGGTCCCACCGGGGAGCTGTTTTTT
TRBD1 | TRBJ1-1 | TRBV2 | NA | CASRRAGTGGNTEAFF | TGTGCCAGCAGACGAGCCGGGACAGGGGGGAACACTGAAGCTTTCTTT
NA | TRBJ1-1 | TRBV5-1 | once | CASSLVPGEGTTEAFF | TGCGCCAGCAGCTTGGTGCCCGGGGAGGGAACGACTGAAGCTTTCTTT
NA | TRBJ2-3 | TRBV30 | NA | CAWSKGRGTQYF | TGTGCCTGGAGTAAGGGGAGGGGGACGCAGTATTTT
TRBD1 | TRBJ2-7 | TRBV5-1 | few | CASSSTSGQLGGGSYEQYF | TGCGCCAGCAGCAGTACCTCGGGACAGTTAGGGGGCGGCTCCTACGAGCAGTACTTC
NA | TRBJ1-4 | TRBV9 | NA | CASSAQGRSEKLFF | TGTGCCAGCAGCGCCCAGGGTAGGAGTGAAAAACTGTTTTTT
NA | TRBJ1-2 | TRBV25-1 | NA | CASSGGTGVYGYTF | TGTGCCAGCAGTGGGGGGACCGGCGTCTATGGCTACACCTTC
NA | TRBJ1-3 | TRBV7-9 | few | CASSSQGGPGNTIYF | TGTGCCAGCAGCTCGCAAGGAGGGCCTGGAAACACCATATATTTT